These T cell receptor beta chains were read from a single sample in a study of blood T cell repertoires in COVID-19. The assay was immunoSEQ multiplex PCR, and TCRdb's table has in-frame clones only and misses some. The table records about 400,000 clones, 88% of them present only once. The sample consisted of PBMCs or T cells enriched from blood (not recorded which). The source of these receptors is a woman between 35 and 50 years old with acute COVID-19. CDR3s include the opening cysteine and the closing phenylalanine or tryptophan. The D gene is left open where the match is weak. Some rows mark clone size as missing; the rest say once, few, many or name a class of expanded clone.

v_call: TRBV3-1/TRBV3-2; d_call: TRBD1; j_call: TRBJ1-2; clone_size: -; cdr3_aa: CASSQDLEKGGGYTF; cdr3_nt: TGTGCCAGCAGCCAAGATCTCGAAAAAGGGGGCGGCTACACCTTC
v_call: TRBV3-1/TRBV3-2; d_call: TRBD2; j_call: TRBJ2-4; clone_size: -; cdr3_aa: CASSQDRGGLNIQYF; cdr3_nt: TGTGCCAGCAGCCAAGATCGCGGGGGGTTAAACATTCAGTACTTC
v_call: TRBV5-1; d_call: -; j_call: TRBJ2-6; clone_size: -; cdr3_aa: CASSLAGHGANVLTF; cdr3_nt: TGCGCCAGCAGCTTGGCAGGGCACGGGGCCAACGTCCTGACTTTC
v_call: TRBV5-1; d_call: -; j_call: TRBJ2-1; clone_size: few; cdr3_aa: CASSPSPRGAINEQFF; cdr3_nt: TGCGCCAGCAGCCCGTCCCCCCGGGGGGCTATCAATGAGCAGTTCTTC
v_call: TRBV7-9; d_call: TRBD1; j_call: TRBJ1-1; clone_size: once; cdr3_aa: CASSSGQGVHTEAFF; cdr3_nt: TGTGCCAGCAGCTCCGGACAGGGGGTTCACACTGAAGCTTTCTTT
v_call: TRBV5-6; d_call: -; j_call: TRBJ2-7; clone_size: once; cdr3_aa: CASTRTLSRPSYEQYF; cdr3_nt: TGTGCCAGCACCAGGACTCTCTCACGGCCCTCCTACGAGCAGTACTTC
v_call: TRBV14; d_call: -; j_call: TRBJ1-1; clone_size: -; cdr3_aa: CASSLVRGTEAFF; cdr3_nt: TGTGCCAGCAGCCTAGTCAGGGGCACTGAAGCTTTCTTT
v_call: TRBV5-8; d_call: TRBD2; j_call: TRBJ2-7; clone_size: few; cdr3_aa: CASSWGLAGGLIYYEQYF; cdr3_nt: TGTGCCAGCAGCTGGGGACTAGCGGGGGGCCTGATCTACTACGAGCAGTACTTC
v_call: TRBV27; d_call: TRBD2; j_call: TRBJ2-3; clone_size: -; cdr3_aa: CASSPGTSGGRDTQYF; cdr3_nt: TGTGCCAGCAGTCCAGGAACCAGCGGGGGCCGGGATACGCAGTATTTT
v_call: TRBV27; d_call: -; j_call: TRBJ1-4; clone_size: -; cdr3_aa: CASGSGREKLFF; cdr3_nt: TGTGCCAGCGGGTCCGGGAGGGAAAAACTGTTTTTT
v_call: TRBV5-6; d_call: TRBD1; j_call: TRBJ1-6; clone_size: -; cdr3_aa: CASSRGQVSSYNSPLHF; cdr3_nt: TGTGCCAGCAGCAGAGGACAGGTTAGCTCCTATAATTCACCCCTCCACTTT
v_call: TRBV5-1; d_call: TRBD2; j_call: TRBJ2-5; clone_size: -; cdr3_aa: CASSRSGTSGGETQYF; cdr3_nt: TGCGCCAGCAGCAGGTCCGGGACTAGCGGGGGAGAGACCCAGTACTTC
v_call: TRBV30; d_call: -; j_call: TRBJ1-4; clone_size: -; cdr3_aa: CAWSEYEINEKLFF; cdr3_nt: TGTGCCTGGAGTGAATACGAGATTAATGAAAAACTGTTTTTT
v_call: TRBV12-3/TRBV12-4; d_call: -; j_call: TRBJ1-3; clone_size: -; cdr3_aa: CASSFYSGNTIYF; cdr3_nt: TGTGCCAGCAGTTTTTACTCTGGAAACACCATATATTTT
v_call: TRBV6-1; d_call: -; j_call: TRBJ1-4; clone_size: -; cdr3_aa: CASHRGVNEKLFF; cdr3_nt: TGTGCCAGTCACCGGGGGGTGAATGAAAAACTGTTTTTT
v_call: TRBV7-2; d_call: TRBD1; j_call: TRBJ1-3; clone_size: -; cdr3_aa: CASSLDRNSGNTIYF; cdr3_nt: TGTGCCAGCAGCTTGGACAGGAACTCTGGAAACACCATATATTTT
v_call: TRBV29-1; d_call: -; j_call: TRBJ1-2; clone_size: -; cdr3_aa: CSVEDRGPYGYTF; cdr3_nt: TGCAGCGTTGAAGACAGGGGACCCTATGGCTACACCTTC
v_call: TRBV6-2/TRBV6-3; d_call: -; j_call: TRBJ2-7; clone_size: once; cdr3_aa: CASSYSPETYEQYF; cdr3_nt: TGTGCCAGCAGTTATTCCCCGGAGACCTACGAGCAGTACTTC
v_call: TRBV15; d_call: -; j_call: TRBJ2-1; clone_size: -; cdr3_aa: CATLGLPSSYNEQFF; cdr3_nt: TGTGCCACCCTGGGACTCCCGTCCTCCTACAATGAGCAGTTCTTC
v_call: TRBV6-2/TRBV6-3; d_call: TRBD1; j_call: TRBJ1-5; clone_size: -; cdr3_aa: CASSPGGGNQPQHF; cdr3_nt: TGTGCCAGCAGTCCAGGGGGCGGCAATCAGCCCCAGCATTTT
v_call: TRBV5-1; d_call: -; j_call: TRBJ1-5; clone_size: -; cdr3_aa: CASSPGGGSNQPQHF; cdr3_nt: TGCGCCAGCTCTCCGGGGGGAGGGAGCAATCAGCCCCAGCATTTT
v_call: TRBV10-1; d_call: TRBD1; j_call: TRBJ2-2; clone_size: -; cdr3_aa: CASSPGTVNTGELFF; cdr3_nt: TGCGCCAGCAGTCCCGGGACAGTAAACACCGGGGAGCTGTTTTTT
v_call: TRBV7-9; d_call: -; j_call: TRBJ1-2; clone_size: -; cdr3_aa: CASSLGGIYGYTF; cdr3_nt: TGTGCCAGCAGCTTAGGCGGAATCTATGGCTACACCTTC
v_call: TRBV6-5; d_call: TRBD2; j_call: TRBJ2-3; clone_size: -; cdr3_aa: CASQTERGPTDTQYF; cdr3_nt: TGTGCCAGTCAAACCGAGCGGGGGCCCACAGATACGCAGTATTTT
v_call: TRBV6-5; d_call: -; j_call: TRBJ1-1; clone_size: -; cdr3_aa: CASSYPPGTLNTEAFF; cdr3_nt: TGTGCCAGCAGTTACCCGCCCGGGACATTGAACACTGAAGCTTTCTTT
v_call: TRBV5-1; d_call: TRBD1; j_call: TRBJ1-2; clone_size: -; cdr3_aa: CASSPGQGPLGGYTF; cdr3_nt: TGCGCCAGCAGCCCCGGACAGGGCCCTTTGGGAGGCTACACCTTC
v_call: TRBV30; d_call: -; j_call: TRBJ2-2; clone_size: -; cdr3_aa: CAWSDRDGELFF; cdr3_nt: TGTGCCTGGAGCGATAGAGACGGGGAGCTGTTTTTT
v_call: TRBV19; d_call: -; j_call: TRBJ1-6; clone_size: -; cdr3_aa: CASSIQGFVNSPLHF; cdr3_nt: TGTGCCAGTAGTATTCAGGGCTTTGTAAATTCACCCCTCCACTTT
v_call: TRBV7-9; d_call: -; j_call: TRBJ2-1; clone_size: -; cdr3_aa: CASSLAIPGNEQFF; cdr3_nt: TGTGCCAGCAGCTTAGCTATTCCGGGGAATGAGCAGTTCTTC
v_call: TRBV5-1; d_call: -; j_call: TRBJ1-2; clone_size: -; cdr3_aa: CASSRREGTQVYGYTF; cdr3_nt: TGCGCCAGCAGCAGGAGGGAGGGGACCCAAGTCTATGGCTACACCTTC
v_call: TRBV6-5; d_call: -; j_call: TRBJ1-1; clone_size: -; cdr3_aa: CASSYSLQPPGEAFF; cdr3_nt: TGTGCCAGCAGTTACTCGTTACAGCCACCGGGGGAAGCTTTCTTT
v_call: TRBV3-1/TRBV3-2; d_call: -; j_call: TRBJ1-2; clone_size: -; cdr3_aa: CASSQGTLTNYGYTF; cdr3_nt: TGTGCCAGCAGCCAAGGGACATTAACTAACTATGGCTACACCTTC
v_call: TRBV5-1; d_call: TRBD2; j_call: TRBJ2-7; clone_size: -; cdr3_aa: CASSWYGTSNEQYF; cdr3_nt: TGCGCCAGCAGCTGGTACGGGACTAGTAACGAGCAGTACTTC
v_call: TRBV19; d_call: TRBD1; j_call: TRBJ1-1; clone_size: -; cdr3_aa: CASSIGRGQVGTEAFF; cdr3_nt: TGTGCCAGTAGTATAGGAAGGGGGCAGGTGGGGACTGAAGCTTTCTTT
v_call: TRBV10-3; d_call: -; j_call: TRBJ2-7; clone_size: many; cdr3_aa: CAISEQDSSYEQYF; cdr3_nt: TGTGCCATCAGTGAGCAGGACAGTTCCTACGAGCAGTACTTC
v_call: TRBV2; d_call: -; j_call: TRBJ2-2; clone_size: many; cdr3_aa: CASSRMGGNTGELFF; cdr3_nt: TGTGCCAGCAGCCGCATGGGGGGGAACACCGGGGAGCTGTTTTTT
v_call: TRBV11-3; d_call: TRBD2; j_call: TRBJ2-2; clone_size: -; cdr3_aa: CASSPSPGTKSTGELFF; cdr3_nt: TGTGCCAGCAGCCCCTCCCCGGGGACTAAAAGCACCGGGGAGCTGTTTTTT
v_call: TRBV25-1; d_call: -; j_call: TRBJ2-1; clone_size: -; cdr3_aa: CASRDSSYNEQFF; cdr3_nt: TGTGCCAGCAGAGACAGCTCCTACAATGAGCAGTTCTTC
v_call: TRBV19; d_call: TRBD1; j_call: TRBJ2-3; clone_size: -; cdr3_aa: CASSRLQGARVGNTQYF; cdr3_nt: TGTGCCAGTAGTAGACTACAGGGGGCGCGGGTTGGGAATACGCAGTATTTT
v_call: TRBV2; d_call: -; j_call: TRBJ2-7; clone_size: -; cdr3_aa: CASIGGVTYEQYF; cdr3_nt: TGTGCCAGCATTGGAGGGGTCACCTACGAGCAGTACTTC
v_call: TRBV19; d_call: -; j_call: TRBJ1-4; clone_size: -; cdr3_aa: CASSIRQEINEKLFF; cdr3_nt: TGTGCCAGTAGTATCCGTCAGGAAATTAATGAAAAACTGTTTTTT
v_call: TRBV5-4; d_call: TRBD2; j_call: TRBJ2-3; clone_size: -; cdr3_aa: CASRDLAGLTDTQYF; cdr3_nt: TGTGCCAGCAGGGATCTAGCGGGGCTCACAGATACGCAGTATTTT